Following are 4 T cell receptor beta chains from one sample sequenced in a study of blood T cell repertoires in COVID-19. The data were produced by immunoSEQ multiplex PCR, yet TCRdb's version contains in-frame clones alone and is incomplete. The sample has approximately 130,000 clones, about four fifths seen once; the top ten hold over 7.5%. The source material was peripheral blood. Every receptor here comes from a woman aged 55-69 years with active or convalescent COVID-19.

The chain is built from TRBV6-4 and TRBJ2-2, with a possible D match to TRBD1 (5 bases). The CDR3 totals 15 residues. Per the germline V gene, CDR1 is MRHNA and CDR2 is SNTAGT. V was trimmed by 4 bases and J by 4 bases, leaving 13 bases between them. CDR3 bases: TGTGCCAGCAGTGCGTGGGGCCTTAGCACCGGGGAGCTGTTTTTT. Residues: CASSAWGLSTGELFF.

The chain has TRBV6-1 and TRBJ2-3, with 7 positions matching TRBD1. Germline V lookup: CDR1 MNHNS, CDR2 SASEGT. This CDR3 region has 15 residues. After removal of 2 bases from V and 4 bases from J, the junction contained 6 bases not matched to a gene. The CDR3 sequence is CASSELTGFADTQYF. CDR3 coding DNA: TGTGCCAGCAGTGAATTGACAGGGTTCGCAGATACGCAGTATTTT.

This clone was seen more than once but under ten times. The CDR3 reads CSVKQTGISEQYF. DNA for the CDR3: TGCAGCGTTAAACAGACAGGGATTAGCGAGCAGTACTTC. The chain recombines TRBV29-1 with TRBJ2-7; 7 nucleotides align to TRBD1. This CDR3 has 13 amino acids. Germline assignment: CDR1 SQVTM and CDR2 ANQGSEA. The V and J ends lost 5 bases and 6 bases, in that order; junction bases with no gene match: 10.

The chain couples TRBV28 to TRBJ2-3, with D possibly matching TRBD2 (7 bases). In germline, CDR1 is MDHEN, CDR2 SYDVKM. The CDR3 spans 15 residues. Trimming cost V 10 bases and J 1 base, with 18 bases left between them. CDR3: CATQTGGEGTDTQYF. The CDR3 bases are TGTGCCACCCAAACGGGGGGCGAGGGCACAGATACGCAGTATTTT.